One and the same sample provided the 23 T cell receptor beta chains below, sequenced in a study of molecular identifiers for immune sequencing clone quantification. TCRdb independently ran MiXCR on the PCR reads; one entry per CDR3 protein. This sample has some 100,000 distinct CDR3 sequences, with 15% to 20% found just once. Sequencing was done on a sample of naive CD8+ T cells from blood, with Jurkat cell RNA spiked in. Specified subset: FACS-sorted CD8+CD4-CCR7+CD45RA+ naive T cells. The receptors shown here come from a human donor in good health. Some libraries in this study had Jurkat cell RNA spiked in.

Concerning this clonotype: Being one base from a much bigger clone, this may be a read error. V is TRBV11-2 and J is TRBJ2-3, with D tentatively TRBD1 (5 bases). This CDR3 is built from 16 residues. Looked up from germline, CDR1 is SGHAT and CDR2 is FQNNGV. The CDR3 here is CAGSFLQGSLTDTQYF. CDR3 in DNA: TGTGCCGGCAGCTTTCTGCAGGGAAGTCTAACAGATACGCAGTATTTT.

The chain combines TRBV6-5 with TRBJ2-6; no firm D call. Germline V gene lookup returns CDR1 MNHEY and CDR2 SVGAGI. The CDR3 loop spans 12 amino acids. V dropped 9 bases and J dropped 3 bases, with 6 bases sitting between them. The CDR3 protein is CARGFGANVLTF. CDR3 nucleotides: TGTGCCAGAGGGTTTGGGGCCAACGTCCTGACTTTC.

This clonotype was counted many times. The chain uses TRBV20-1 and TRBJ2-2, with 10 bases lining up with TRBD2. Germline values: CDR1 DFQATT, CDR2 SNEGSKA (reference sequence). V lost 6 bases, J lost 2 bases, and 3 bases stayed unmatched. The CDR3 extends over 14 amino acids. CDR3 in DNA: TGCAGTGCAAGCGGGGGGGCAAACACCGGGGAGCTGTTTTTT. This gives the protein CSASGGANTGELFF.

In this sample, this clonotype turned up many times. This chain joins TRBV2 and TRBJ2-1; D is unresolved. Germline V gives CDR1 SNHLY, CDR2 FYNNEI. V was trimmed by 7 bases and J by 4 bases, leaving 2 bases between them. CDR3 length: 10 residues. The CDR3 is CASTYNEQFF. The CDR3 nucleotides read TGTGCCAGCACTTACAATGAGCAGTTCTTC. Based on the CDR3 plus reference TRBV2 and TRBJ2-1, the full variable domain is EPEVTQTPSHQVTQMGQEVILRCVPISNHLYFYWYRQILGQKVEFLVSFYNNEISEKSEIFDDQFSVERPDGSNFTLKIRSTKLEDSAMYFCASTYNEQFFGPGTRLTVL.

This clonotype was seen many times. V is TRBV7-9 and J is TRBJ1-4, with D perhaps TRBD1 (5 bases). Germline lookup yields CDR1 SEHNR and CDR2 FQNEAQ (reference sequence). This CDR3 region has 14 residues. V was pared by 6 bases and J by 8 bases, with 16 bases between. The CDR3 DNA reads TGTGCCAGCAGGACCGGGACGGGGGAGGAAAAACTGTTTTTT. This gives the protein CASRTGTGEEKLFF.

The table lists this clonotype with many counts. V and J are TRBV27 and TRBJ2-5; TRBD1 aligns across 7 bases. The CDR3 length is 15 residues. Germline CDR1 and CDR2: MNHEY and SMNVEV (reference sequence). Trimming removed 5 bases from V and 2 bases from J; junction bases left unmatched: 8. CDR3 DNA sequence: TGTGCCAGCAGTCCCAGTACAGGGGATCAAGAGACCCAGTACTTC. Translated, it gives CASSPSTGDQETQYF.

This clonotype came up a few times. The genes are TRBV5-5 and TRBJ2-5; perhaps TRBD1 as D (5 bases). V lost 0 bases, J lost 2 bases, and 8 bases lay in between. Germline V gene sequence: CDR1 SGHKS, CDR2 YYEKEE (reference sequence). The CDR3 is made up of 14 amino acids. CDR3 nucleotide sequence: TGTGCCAGCAGCTTGGCCCCAGGGCAAGAGACCCAGTACTTC. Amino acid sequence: CASSLAPGQETQYF.

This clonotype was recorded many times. CDR3 in amino acids: CSVATGGRWTGANVLTF. In DNA form, the CDR3 reads TGCAGCGTAGCGACAGGGGGCAGGTGGACTGGGGCCAACGTCCTGACTTTC. This chain joins TRBV29-1 and TRBJ2-6; 10 positions match TRBD1. Germline V gives CDR1 SQVTM, CDR2 ANQGSEA. This CDR3 region has 17 residues. V shed 6 bases, J shed 2 bases, and the junction held 10 bases outside the gene matches.

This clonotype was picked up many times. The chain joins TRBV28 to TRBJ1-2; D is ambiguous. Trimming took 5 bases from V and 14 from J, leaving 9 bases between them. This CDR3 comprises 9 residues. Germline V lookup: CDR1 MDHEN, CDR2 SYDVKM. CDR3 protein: CASSPPETF. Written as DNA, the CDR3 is TGTGCCAGCAGTCCCCCCGAGACCTTC.

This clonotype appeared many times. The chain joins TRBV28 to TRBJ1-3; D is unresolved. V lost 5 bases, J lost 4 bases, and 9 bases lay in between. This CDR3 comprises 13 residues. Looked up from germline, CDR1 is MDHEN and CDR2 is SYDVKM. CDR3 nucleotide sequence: TGTGCCAGCAGTCGGAGAGGGGGAAACACCATATATTTT. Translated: CASSRRGGNTIYF. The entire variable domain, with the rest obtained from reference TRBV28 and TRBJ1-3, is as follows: DVKVTQSSRYLVKRTGEKVFLECVQDMDHENMFWYRQDPGLGLRLIYFSYDVKMKEKGDIPEGYSVSREKKERFSLILESASTNQTSMYLCASSRRGGNTIYFGEGSWLTVV.

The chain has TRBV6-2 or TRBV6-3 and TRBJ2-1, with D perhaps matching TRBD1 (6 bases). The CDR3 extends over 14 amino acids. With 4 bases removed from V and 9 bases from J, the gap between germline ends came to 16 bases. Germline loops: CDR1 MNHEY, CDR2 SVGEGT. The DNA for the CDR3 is TGTGCCAGCAGTTCTTGGGGGCCGGGTACTGAGCAGTTCTTC. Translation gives CASSSWGPGTEQFF.

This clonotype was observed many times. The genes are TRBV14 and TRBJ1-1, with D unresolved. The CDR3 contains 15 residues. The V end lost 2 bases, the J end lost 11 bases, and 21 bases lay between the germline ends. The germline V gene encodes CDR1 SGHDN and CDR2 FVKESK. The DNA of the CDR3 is TGTGCCAGCAGCCAAAATGTAGGCAGGCCCCCCCCCGCTTTCTTT. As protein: CASSQNVGRPPPAFF.

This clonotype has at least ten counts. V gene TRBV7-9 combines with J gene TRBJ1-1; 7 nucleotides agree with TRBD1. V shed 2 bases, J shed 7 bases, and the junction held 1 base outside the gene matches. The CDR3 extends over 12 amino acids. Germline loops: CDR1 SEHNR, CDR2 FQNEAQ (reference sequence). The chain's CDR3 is CASSLRQGEAFF. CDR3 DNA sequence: TGTGCCAGCAGCTTAAGACAGGGTGAAGCTTTCTTT.

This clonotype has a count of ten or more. As DNA, the CDR3 is TGCGCCAGCAGCCAAGGGGTGCGGTGGGAGCAGTACTTC. It is translated as CASSQGVRWEQYF. The chain is built from TRBV4-3 and TRBJ2-7, with D unclear. Germline CDR1 LGHNA, CDR2 YSLEER. The CDR3 sequence is 13 residues long. V was trimmed by 1 base and J by 7 bases, leaving 11 bases between them.

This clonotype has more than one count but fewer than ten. The CDR3 DNA reads TGTGCCATCCGGGTCGAGGAGGAGGGAGCTGAAGCTTTCTTT. Amino acid sequence: CAIRVEEEGAEAFF. The genes are TRBV10-3 and TRBJ1-1; D not certain. CDR1 and CDR2 (germline): ENHRY, SYGVKD. V lost 8 bases and J 6 bases, leaving 19 bases between the germline ends. CDR3 size: 14 residues.

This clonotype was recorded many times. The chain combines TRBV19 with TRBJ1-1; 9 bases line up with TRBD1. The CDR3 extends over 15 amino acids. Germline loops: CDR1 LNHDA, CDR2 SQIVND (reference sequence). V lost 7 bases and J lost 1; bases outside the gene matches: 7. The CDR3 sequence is CASNPGQGTNTEAFF. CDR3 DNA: TGTGCCAGTAACCCGGGACAGGGAACGAACACTGAAGCTTTCTTT. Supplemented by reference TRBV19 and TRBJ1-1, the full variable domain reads DGGITQSPKYLFRKEGQNVTLSCEQNLNHDAMYWYRQDPGQGLRLIYYSQIVNDFQKGDIAEGYSVSREKKESFPLTVTSAQKNPTAFYLCASNPGQGTNTEAFFGQGTRLTVV.

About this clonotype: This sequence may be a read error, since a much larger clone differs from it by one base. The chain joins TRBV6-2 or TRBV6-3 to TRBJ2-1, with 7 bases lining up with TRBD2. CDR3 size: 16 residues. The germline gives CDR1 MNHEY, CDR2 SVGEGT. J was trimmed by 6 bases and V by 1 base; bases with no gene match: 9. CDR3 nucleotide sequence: TGTGCCAGCAGTTACTGGGGGGAGGGCCCCTGCAATGAGCAGTTCTTC. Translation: CASSYWGEGPCNEQFF.

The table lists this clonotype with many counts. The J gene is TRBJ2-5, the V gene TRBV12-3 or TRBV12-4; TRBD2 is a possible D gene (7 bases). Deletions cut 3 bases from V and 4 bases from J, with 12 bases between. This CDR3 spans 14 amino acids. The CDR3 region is CASSFAGAGETQYF. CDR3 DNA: TGTGCCAGCAGTTTCGCGGGGGCGGGAGAGACCCAGTACTTC.

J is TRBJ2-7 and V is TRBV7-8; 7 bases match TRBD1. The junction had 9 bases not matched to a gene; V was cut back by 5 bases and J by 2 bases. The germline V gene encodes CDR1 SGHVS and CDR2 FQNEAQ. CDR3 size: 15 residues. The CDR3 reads CASSPQGQPPYEQYF. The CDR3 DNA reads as TGTGCCAGCAGCCCGCAGGGACAGCCCCCCTACGAGCAGTACTTC. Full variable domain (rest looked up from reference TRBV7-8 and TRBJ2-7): GAGVSQSPRYKVAKRGQDVALRCDPISGHVSLFWYQQALGQGPEFLTYFQNEAQLDKSGLPSDRFFAERPEGSVSTLKIQRTQQEDSAVYLCASSPQGQPPYEQYFGPGTRLTVT.

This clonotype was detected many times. CDR3 DNA sequence: TGTGCCAGCAGCTTAGTTAAGTGGACAGGCCAAATAACTTCAAGCACAGATACGCAGTATTTT. Its protein is CASSLVKWTGQITSSTDTQYF. The J gene is TRBJ2-3, the V gene TRBV7-6; 7 positions match TRBD1. With 1 base clipped from V and 0 bases from J, the junction kept 19 bases outside the gene matches. Germline assignment: CDR1 SGHVS and CDR2 FNYEAQ. This CDR3 has 21 residues.

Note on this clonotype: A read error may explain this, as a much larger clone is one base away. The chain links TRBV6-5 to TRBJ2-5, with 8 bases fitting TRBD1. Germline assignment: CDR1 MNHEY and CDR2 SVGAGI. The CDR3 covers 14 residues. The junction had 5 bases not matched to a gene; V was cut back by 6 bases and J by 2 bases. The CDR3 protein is CASRGQEPQETQYF. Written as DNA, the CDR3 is TGTGCCAGCAGGGGACAGGAACCTCAAGAGACCCAGTACTTC.

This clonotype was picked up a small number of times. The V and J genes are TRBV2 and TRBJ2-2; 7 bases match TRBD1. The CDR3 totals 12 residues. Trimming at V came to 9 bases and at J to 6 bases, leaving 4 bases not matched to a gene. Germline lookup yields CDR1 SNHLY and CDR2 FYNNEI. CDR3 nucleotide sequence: TGTGCCAGGGGACAGAAGGCCGGGGAGCTGTTTTTT. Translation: CARGQKAGELFF. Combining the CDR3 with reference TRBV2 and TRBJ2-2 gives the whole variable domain EPEVTQTPSHQVTQMGQEVILRCVPISNHLYFYWYRQILGQKVEFLVSFYNNEISEKSEIFDDQFSVERPDGSNFTLKIRSTKLEDSAMYFCARGQKAGELFFGEGSRLTVL.

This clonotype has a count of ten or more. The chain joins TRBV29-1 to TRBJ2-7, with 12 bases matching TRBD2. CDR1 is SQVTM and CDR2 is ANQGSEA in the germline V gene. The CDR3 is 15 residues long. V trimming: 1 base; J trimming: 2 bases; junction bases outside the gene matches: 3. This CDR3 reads CSVEGLAGGPYEQYF. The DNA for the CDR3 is TGCAGCGTTGAAGGTCTAGCGGGAGGGCCCTACGAGCAGTACTTC.